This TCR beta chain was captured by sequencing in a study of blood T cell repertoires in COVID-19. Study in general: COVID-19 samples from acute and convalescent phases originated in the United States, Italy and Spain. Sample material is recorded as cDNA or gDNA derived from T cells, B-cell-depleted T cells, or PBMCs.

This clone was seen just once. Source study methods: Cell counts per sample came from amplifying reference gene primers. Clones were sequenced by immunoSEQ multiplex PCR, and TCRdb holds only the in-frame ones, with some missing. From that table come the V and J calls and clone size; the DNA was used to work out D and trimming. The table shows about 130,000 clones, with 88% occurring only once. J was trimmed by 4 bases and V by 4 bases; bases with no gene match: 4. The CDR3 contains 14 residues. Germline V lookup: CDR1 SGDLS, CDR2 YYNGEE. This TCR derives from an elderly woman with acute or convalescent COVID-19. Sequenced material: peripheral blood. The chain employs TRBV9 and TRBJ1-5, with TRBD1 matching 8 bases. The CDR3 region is CASSSTGANQPQHF. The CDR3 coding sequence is TGTGCCAGCAGCTCGACAGGGGCGAATCAGCCCCAGCATTTT.